This T cell receptor (beta chain) was sequenced for a study of T cells after yellow fever vaccination. Making TCR cDNA involved 5'RACE template switching, which added UMIs and a universal primer site. TCRdb recomputed calls from the 5' RACE reads with MiXCR, one row per CDR3 protein. Of a few hundred thousand distinct CDR3 sequences in the sample, roughly 8.7% were seen once. Deletions cut 6 bases from V and 1 base from J, with 9 bases between. The germline V gene encodes CDR1 SGHRS and CDR2 YFSETQ. The CDR3 totals 13 residues. Regarding the study as a whole: A weaker secondary response peaked on day 5, the primary on day 15.

There are a few counts of this clonotype. Its antigen is currently unknown. The receptor was derived from a man aged 18 to 35 who received the YFV17D yellow fever vaccine. This chain links TRBV5-1 with TRBJ2-3; no reliable D call. The specimen was PBMCs, collected on the day of the first yellow fever vaccination. The CDR3 spells CASKLFGTDTQYF. The DNA of the CDR3 is TGCGCCAGCAAATTGTTTGGCACAGATACGCAGTATTTT. The full variable domain, with the rest looked up from reference TRBV5-1 and TRBJ2-3, is KAGVTQTPRYLIKTRGQQVTLSCSPISGHRSVSWYQQTPGQGLQFLFEYFSETQRNKGNFPGRFSGRQFSNSRSEMNVSTLELGDSALYLCASKLFGTDTQYFGPGTRLTVL.